This TCR beta chain was sequenced for a study of pediatric ulcerative colitis. Study-wide points: In rectum, acute severe colitis had expanded clones and less diversity. Blood-rectal clonal overlap within each person was significantly higher in ulcerative colitis patients than controls. Blood-derived T cells may be present in rectal pinch biopsies. Repertoires came from total lymphocyte DNA, so rare subsets like regulatory T cells may be missed.

Rectal tissue came from one to two pinch biopsies taken at colonoscopy. Some clones are missing from TCRdb's copy, which holds only in-frame ones; the method was immunoSEQ multiplex PCR. The sample has 15,000 to 20,000 clones, 60% to 80% seen once. Remarks on this clone: The antigen remains undetermined.

This receptor was identified in a boy younger than 18 who was a control in a study of pediatric ulcerative colitis. The source material was gut tissue.

CDR3 in DNA: TGTGCCAGCAGACCGACAGGGGATTACACTGAAGCTTTCTTT. Translating gives CASRPTGDYTEAFF. The rearrangement uses TRBV6-4 and TRBJ1-1; 8 nucleotides match TRBD1. Trimming took 6 bases from V and 3 from J; bases not matched to a gene: 6. The CDR3 loop spans 14 amino acids. Germline values: CDR1 MRHNA, CDR2 SNTAGT.